The present TCR beta chain was sequenced within a study of T-cell reconstitution after alpha-beta-depleted transplantation in children. General study findings and limits: At the one-year point after transplant, T-cell counts and TCRbeta diversity were found to come mostly from T cells that had been newly produced.

The CDR3 runs 15 residues. CDR1 is MNHNS, CDR2 SASEGT, per germline. V dropped 2 bases and J dropped 4 bases, with 14 bases sitting between them. The TCRbeta library incorporated unique molecular identifiers. From the PCR reads, TCRdb called clonotypes with MiXCR, one entry per CDR3 protein. The table has 330,000 or so distinct CDR3 sequences, 7.5% to 9% seen once; the top ten hold approximately 9.1%. In this sample, this clonotype turned up many times. Antigen specificity is unknown. Sequenced material: peripheral blood, taken 360 days after TCRalphabeta/CD19-depleted stem cell transplant. The source of this sequence is a female patient between 2 and 15 years old who had a stem cell transplant for Fanconi anemia, so the T cells may come from the graft donor. V and J are TRBV6-1 and TRBJ2-5; no definite D call. For the CDR3, the DNA is TGTGCCAGCAGTGAAAGCAGGCCTATACCAGAGACCCAGTACTTC. It yields the protein CASSESRPIPETQYF.